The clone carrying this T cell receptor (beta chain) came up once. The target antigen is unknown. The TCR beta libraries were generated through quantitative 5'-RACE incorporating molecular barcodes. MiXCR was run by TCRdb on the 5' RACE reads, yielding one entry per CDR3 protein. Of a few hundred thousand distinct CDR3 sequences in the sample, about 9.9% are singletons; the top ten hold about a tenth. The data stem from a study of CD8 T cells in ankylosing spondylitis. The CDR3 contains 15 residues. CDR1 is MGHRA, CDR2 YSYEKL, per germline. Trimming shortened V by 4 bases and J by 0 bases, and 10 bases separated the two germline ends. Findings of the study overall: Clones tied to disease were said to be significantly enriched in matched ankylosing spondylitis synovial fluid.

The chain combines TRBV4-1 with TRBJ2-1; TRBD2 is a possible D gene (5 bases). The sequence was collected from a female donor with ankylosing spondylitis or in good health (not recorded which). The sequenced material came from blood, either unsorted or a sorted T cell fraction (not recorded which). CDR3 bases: TGCGCCAGCAGCCGGTCGGGGAACTCCTACAATGAGCAGTTCTTC. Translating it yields CASSRSGNSYNEQFF.